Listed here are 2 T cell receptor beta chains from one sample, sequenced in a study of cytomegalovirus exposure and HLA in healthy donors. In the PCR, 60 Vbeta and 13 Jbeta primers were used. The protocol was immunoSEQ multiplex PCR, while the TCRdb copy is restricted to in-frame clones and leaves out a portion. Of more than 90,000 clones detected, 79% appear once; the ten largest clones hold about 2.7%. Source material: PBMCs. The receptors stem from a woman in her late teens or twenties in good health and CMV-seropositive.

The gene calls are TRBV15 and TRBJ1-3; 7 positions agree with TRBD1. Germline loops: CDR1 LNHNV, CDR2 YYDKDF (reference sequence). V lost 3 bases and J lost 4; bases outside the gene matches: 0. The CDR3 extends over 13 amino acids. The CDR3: CATSRGQGNTIYF. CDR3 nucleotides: TGTGCCACCAGCAGGGGACAGGGAAACACCATATATTTT.

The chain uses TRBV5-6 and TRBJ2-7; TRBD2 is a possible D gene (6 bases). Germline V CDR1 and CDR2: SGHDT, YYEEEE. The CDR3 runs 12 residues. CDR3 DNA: TGTGTCAGTGGCAGGGAGGAGTACGAGCAGTACTTC. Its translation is CVSGREEYEQYF.